This TCR beta chain appears in the sequencing data of a study of blood T cell repertoires in COVID-19. CDR1 SGHTA and CDR2 FQGNSA come from the germline V gene. The CDR3 runs to 14 residues. Trimming cost V 3 bases and J 6 bases, with 12 bases left between them. Repertoires were generated with immunoSEQ multiplex PCR, while TCRdb's copy carries only in-frame clones and drops some. Found here are roughly 200,000 clones, 88% of them singletons; the top ten hold about 6.3%. The rearrangement uses TRBV7-2 and TRBJ2-1; D possibly corresponds to TRBD2 (6 bases). The TCR comes from a man aged 35 to 55 with active or convalescent COVID-19. The sample consisted of peripheral blood. The CDR3 bases are TGTGCCAGCAGCTTGCTCCGGGAGCGCAATGAGCAGTTCTTC. Encoded protein: CASSLLRERNEQFF.